This T cell receptor beta chain was captured by sequencing in a study of blood T cell repertoires in COVID-19. Trimming cost V 1 base and J 2 bases; bases outside gene matches: 5. The CDR3 is made up of 15 amino acids. Germline values: CDR1 KGHSH, CDR2 LQKENI. Profiling relied on immunoSEQ multiplex PCR, and the TCRdb table lists in-frame clones only, not all of them. In the table there are about 210,000 clones, roughly four fifths of which are singletons. It was during active infection that Seattle patients were enrolled and then longitudinally followed. The chain couples TRBV18 to TRBJ2-7; TRBD2 matches at 7 bases. The specimen was peripheral blood. This TCR was recovered from a woman in her 70s with COVID-19, enrolled during active disease. CDR3 nucleotides: TGTGCCAGCTCACCACGGCCTAGCGGAGCCTACGAGCAGTACTTC. This sequence encodes CASSPRPSGAYEQYF.